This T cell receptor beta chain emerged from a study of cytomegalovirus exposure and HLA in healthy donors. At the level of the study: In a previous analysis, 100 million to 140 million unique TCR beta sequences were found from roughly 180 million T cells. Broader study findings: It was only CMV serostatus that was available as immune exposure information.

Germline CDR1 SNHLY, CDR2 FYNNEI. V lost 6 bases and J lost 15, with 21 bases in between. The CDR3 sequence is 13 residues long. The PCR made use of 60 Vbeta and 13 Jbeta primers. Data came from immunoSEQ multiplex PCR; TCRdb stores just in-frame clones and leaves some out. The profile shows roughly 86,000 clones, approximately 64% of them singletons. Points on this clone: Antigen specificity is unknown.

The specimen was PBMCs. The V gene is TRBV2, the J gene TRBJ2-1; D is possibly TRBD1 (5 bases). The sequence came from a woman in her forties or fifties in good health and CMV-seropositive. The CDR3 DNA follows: TGTGCCAGCAGAAAAACGACTGACAGTATTTGGTTCTTC. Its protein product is CASRKTTDSIWFF.